The sequence of this T cell receptor (beta chain) was determined in a study of cytomegalovirus exposure and HLA in healthy donors. 13 Jbeta primers and 60 Vbeta primers were used for the PCR. Assay used: immunoSEQ multiplex PCR; TCRdb lists only in-frame clones, some missing. Its listing shows tens of thousands of clones. General study findings and limits: A later analysis by the authors found several of the most significant clusters apparently linked to common viral pathogens. CMV serostatus alone was available as immune exposure information. Earlier findings revealed that most TCR beta V segments proved productive either about 90% or about 30% of the time.

As regards this clone: Antigen specificity is unknown.

CDR1 is SEHNR and CDR2 is FQNEAQ in the germline V gene (reference sequence). The CDR3 sequence is 12 residues long. Trimming cost V 5 bases and J 11 bases, with 15 bases left between them. Sequences were obtained from PBMCs. This sequence was found in a woman aged 45-65 years in good health and CMV-seropositive. The V gene is TRBV7-9, the J gene TRBJ1-1; possible D gene TRBD1, 6 bases. The chain's CDR3 is CASSLGPRGAFF. DNA of the CDR3: TGTGCCAGCAGCCTGGGACCGAGGGGGGCTTTCTTT.